The 5 T cell receptor beta chains listed next were all sequenced from one sample in a study of radiotherapy plus CTLA-4 blockade in lung cancer. Measured with immunoSEQ multiplex PCR; TCRdb has only the in-frame clones, and not every one. Of tens of thousands of clones in the sample, about 87% are singletons; the top ten hold 16%. Sequencing used peripheral blood, obtained from a patient treated with radiotherapy plus ipilimumab. These receptors were taken from a human donor with non-small cell lung cancer that progressed on radiotherapy plus ipilimumab.

The rearrangement links TRBV6-5 to TRBJ1-3, with 7 bases identical to TRBD1. Trimming removed 2 bases from V and 0 bases from J; junction bases left unmatched: 4. The CDR3 length is 16 residues. Germline V gene lookup returns CDR1 MNHEY and CDR2 SVGAGI. The CDR3 sequence is CASSYRQGSSGNTIYF. In DNA form, the CDR3 reads TGTGCCAGCAGTTACAGACAGGGTTCCTCTGGAAACACCATATATTTT.

V usage is TRBV7-2 and J usage is TRBJ2-2, with TRBD2 matching 15 bases. The CDR3 totals 19 residues. The ends lost 6 bases at V and 3 bases at J; junction bases unmatched: 11. In germline, CDR1 is SGHTA, CDR2 FQGNSA. Written as DNA, the CDR3 is TGTGCCAGCAGACGACCCCCGGGACTAGCGGGGGGAGACACCGGGGAGCTGTTTTTT. This codes for CASRRPPGLAGGDTGELFF.

In DNA, the CDR3 is TGTGCCACCCACGACGGGGGGAGTCAGCCCCAGCATTTT. Translating it yields CATHDGGSQPQHF. This sequence joins TRBV6-5 and TRBJ1-5, with TRBD1 as a possible D gene (5 bases). V was clipped by 10 bases and J by 6 bases, with 16 bases between them. The CDR3 spans 13 residues. Germline CDR1 is MNHEY and CDR2 is SVGAGI.

This clone has a single count. The gene calls are TRBV14 and TRBJ2-4; a possible D gene is TRBD1 (5 bases). Germline V gene sequence: CDR1 SGHDN, CDR2 FVKESK. This CDR3 comprises 16 residues. Between the trimmed V and J ends, which lost 1 base and 0 bases, there was a span of 10 bases. The CDR3, as DNA: TGTGCCAGCAGCCAAGGGGTAGGGGCAGCCAAAAACATTCAGTACTTC. This sequence encodes CASSQGVGAAKNIQYF.

The V and J genes are TRBV30 and TRBJ1-4; maybe TRBD1 (5 bases). Germline-derived CDR1 and CDR2 are GTSNPN and SVGIG (reference sequence). The V end was cut by 0 bases, the J end by 0 bases, with 11 bases between. This CDR3 contains 16 residues. CDR3 nucleotide sequence: TGTGCCTGGAGTGTATGGGGGAGAGCAACTAATGAAAAACTGTTTTTT. Encoded protein: CAWSVWGRATNEKLFF. Looking up the rest from reference TRBV30 and TRBJ1-4 gives the full variable domain: SQTIHQWPATLVQPVGSPLSLECTVEGTSNPNLYWYRQAAGRGLQLLFYSVGIGQISSEVPQNLSASRPQDRQFILSSKKLLLSDSGFYLCAWSVWGRATNEKLFFGSGTQLSVL.